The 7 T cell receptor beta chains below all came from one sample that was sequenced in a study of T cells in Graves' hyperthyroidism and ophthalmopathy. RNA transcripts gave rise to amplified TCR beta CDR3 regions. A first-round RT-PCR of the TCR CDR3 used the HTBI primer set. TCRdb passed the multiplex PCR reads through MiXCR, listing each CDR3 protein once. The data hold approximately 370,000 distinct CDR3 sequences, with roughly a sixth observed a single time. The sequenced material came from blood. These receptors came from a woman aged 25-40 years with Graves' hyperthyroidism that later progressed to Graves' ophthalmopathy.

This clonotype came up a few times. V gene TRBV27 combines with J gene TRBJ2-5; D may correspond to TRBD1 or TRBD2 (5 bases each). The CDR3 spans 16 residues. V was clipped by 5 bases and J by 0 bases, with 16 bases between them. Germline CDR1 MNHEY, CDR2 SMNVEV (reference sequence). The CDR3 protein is CASSPTVGADQETQYF. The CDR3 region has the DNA TGTGCCAGCAGTCCCACTGTCGGGGCGGACCAAGAGACCCAGTACTTC.

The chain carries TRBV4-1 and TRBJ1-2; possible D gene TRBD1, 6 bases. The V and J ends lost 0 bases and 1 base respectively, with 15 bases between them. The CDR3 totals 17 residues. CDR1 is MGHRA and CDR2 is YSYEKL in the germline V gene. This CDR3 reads CASSQEGGKGVNYGYTF. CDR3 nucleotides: TGCGCCAGCAGCCAAGAAGGGGGGAAAGGGGTTAACTATGGCTACACCTTC.

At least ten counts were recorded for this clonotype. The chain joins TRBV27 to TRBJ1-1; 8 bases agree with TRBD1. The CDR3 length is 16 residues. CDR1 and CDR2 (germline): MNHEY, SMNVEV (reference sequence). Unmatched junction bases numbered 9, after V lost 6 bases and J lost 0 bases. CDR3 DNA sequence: TGTGCCAGCAGCCTAGGGACAGGCGTCATGAACACTGAAGCTTTCTTT. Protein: CASSLGTGVMNTEAFF.

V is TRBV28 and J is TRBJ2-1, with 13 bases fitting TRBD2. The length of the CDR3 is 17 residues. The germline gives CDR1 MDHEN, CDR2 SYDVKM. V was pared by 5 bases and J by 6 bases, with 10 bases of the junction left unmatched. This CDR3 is CASSHSWTSGRPNEQFF. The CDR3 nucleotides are TGTGCCAGCAGTCACTCTTGGACTAGCGGGAGACCCAATGAGCAGTTCTTC. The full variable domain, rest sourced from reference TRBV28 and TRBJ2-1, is DVKVTQSSRYLVKRTGEKVFLECVQDMDHENMFWYRQDPGLGLRLIYFSYDVKMKEKGDIPEGYSVSREKKERFSLILESASTNQTSMYLCASSHSWTSGRPNEQFFGPGTRLTVL.

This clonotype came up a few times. Here the CDR3 DNA reads TGCAGTGCTAGAGACGGGCCCTCGGGTGGGGCCAACGTCCTGACTTTC. Translated, it gives CSARDGPSGGANVLTF. The rearrangement links TRBV20-1 to TRBJ2-6; D unclear. The CDR3 is 16 residues long. The germline V gene has CDR1 DFQATT and CDR2 SNEGSKA (reference sequence). V was trimmed by 0 bases and J by 3 bases, leaving 12 bases between them.

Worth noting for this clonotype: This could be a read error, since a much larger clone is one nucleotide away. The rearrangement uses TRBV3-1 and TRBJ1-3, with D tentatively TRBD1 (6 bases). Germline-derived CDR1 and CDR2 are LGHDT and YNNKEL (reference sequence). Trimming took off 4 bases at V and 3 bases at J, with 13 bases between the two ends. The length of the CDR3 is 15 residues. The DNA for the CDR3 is TGTGCCAGCAGCCGAACACAGGGTAGTGGAAACACCATATATTTT. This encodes CASSRTQGSGNTIYF.

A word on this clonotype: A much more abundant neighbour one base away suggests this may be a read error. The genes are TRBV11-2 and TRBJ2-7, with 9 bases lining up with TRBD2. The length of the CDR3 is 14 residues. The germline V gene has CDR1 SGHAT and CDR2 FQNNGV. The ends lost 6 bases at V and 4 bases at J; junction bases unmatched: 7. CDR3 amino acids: CASRPSGIAYEQYF. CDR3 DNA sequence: TGTGCCAGCAGACCTAGCGGGATAGCTTACGAGCAGTACTTC.